The rows below give T cell receptor beta chains drawn from one sample of a study of T-cell memory formation after mild COVID-19. MiXCR, applied by TCRdb to the 5' RACE reads, yields one record per CDR3 protein. The data hold over 400,000 distinct CDR3 sequences, with 20% to 30% observed a single time. Sample: PBMCs or a T cell subset sorted from them (not recorded which). All receptors come from an adult woman who had mild COVID-19 (a few samples of this study predate the infection). Cell type and time point are not known. CDR3s include the opening cysteine and the closing phenylalanine or tryptophan. Fields, in order: V gene, J gene, CDR3 protein.

TRBV10-3	TRBJ2-7	CAISESGGHLVYEQYF
TRBV6-5	TRBJ2-3	CASRISRTDTQYF
TRBV25-1	TRBJ1-1	CASSDRQGRGDTEAFF
TRBV20-1	TRBJ1-1	CSARDRQGATEAFF
TRBV7-3	TRBJ2-1	CASSLTMTSPYNEQFF
TRBV14	TRBJ2-1	CASSQAGGASYNEQFF
TRBV12-3/TRBV12-4	TRBJ2-3	CASTYPTDTQYF
TRBV6-6	TRBJ2-5	CASSPPDRGEETQYF
TRBV25-1	TRBJ1-1	CASRHPRLAFF
TRBV18	TRBJ1-3	CASSPRQEYSGNTIYF
TRBV7-9	TRBJ2-2	CASSSGNTGELFF
TRBV12-3/TRBV12-4	TRBJ2-4	CASSFQNIQYF